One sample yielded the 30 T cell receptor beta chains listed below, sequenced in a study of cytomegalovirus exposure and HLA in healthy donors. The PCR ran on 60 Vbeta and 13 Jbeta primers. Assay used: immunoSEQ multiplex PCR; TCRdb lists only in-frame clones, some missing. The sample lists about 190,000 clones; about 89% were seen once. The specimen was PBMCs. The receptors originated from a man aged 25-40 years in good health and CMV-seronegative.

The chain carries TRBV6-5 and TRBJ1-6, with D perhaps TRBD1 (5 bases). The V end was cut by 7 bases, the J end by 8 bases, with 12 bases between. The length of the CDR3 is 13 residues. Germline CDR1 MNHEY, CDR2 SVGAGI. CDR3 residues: CASNRDSYSPLHF. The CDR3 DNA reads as TGTGCCAGCAATCGGGACTCTTATTCACCCCTCCACTTT.

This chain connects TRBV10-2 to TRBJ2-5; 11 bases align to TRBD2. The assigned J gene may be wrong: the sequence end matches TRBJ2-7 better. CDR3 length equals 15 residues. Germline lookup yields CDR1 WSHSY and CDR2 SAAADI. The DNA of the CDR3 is TGCGCCAGCAGTGAGGGGCTAGCGGGAGGAAGCGAGCAGTACTTC. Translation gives CASSEGLAGGSEQYF.

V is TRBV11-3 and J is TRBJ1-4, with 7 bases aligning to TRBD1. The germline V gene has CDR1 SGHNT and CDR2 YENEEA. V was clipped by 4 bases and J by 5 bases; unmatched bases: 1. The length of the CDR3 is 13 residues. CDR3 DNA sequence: TGTGCCAGCAGCTCGGGACAGAATGAAAAACTGTTTTTT. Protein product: CASSSGQNEKLFF.

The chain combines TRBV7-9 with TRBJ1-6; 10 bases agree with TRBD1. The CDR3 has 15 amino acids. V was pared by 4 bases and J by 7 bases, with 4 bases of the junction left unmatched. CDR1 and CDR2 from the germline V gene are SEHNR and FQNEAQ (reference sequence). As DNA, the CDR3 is TGTGCCAGCAGCTCGGGGACAGGGGCCAATTCACCCCTCCACTTT. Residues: CASSSGTGANSPLHF.

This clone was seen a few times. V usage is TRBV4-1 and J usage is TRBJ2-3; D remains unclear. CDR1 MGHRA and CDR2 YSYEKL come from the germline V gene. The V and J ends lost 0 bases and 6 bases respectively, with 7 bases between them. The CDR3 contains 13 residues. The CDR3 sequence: CASSQELADTQYF. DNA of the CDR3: TGCGCCAGCAGCCAAGAGCTTGCGGATACGCAGTATTTT.

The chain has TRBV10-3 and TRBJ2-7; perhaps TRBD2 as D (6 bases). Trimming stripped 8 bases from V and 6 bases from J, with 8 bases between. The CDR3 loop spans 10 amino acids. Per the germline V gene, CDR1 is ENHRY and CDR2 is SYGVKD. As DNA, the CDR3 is TGTGCCATCGGGGGGAGCGAGCAGTACTTC. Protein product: CAIGGSEQYF.

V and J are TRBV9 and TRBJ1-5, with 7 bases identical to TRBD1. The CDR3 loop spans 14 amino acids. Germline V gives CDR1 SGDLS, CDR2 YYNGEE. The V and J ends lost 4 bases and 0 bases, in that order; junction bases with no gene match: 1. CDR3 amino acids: CASSQGGSNQPQHF. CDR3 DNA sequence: TGTGCCAGCAGCCAGGGGGGTAGCAATCAGCCCCAGCATTTT.

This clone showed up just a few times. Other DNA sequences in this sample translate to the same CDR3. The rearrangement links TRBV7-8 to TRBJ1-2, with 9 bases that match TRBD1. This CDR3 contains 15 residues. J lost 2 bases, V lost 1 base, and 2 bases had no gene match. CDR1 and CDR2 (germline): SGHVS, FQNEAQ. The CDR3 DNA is TGTGCCAGCAGCTTAGAAGGGACAGGGAACTATGGCTACACCTTC. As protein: CASSLEGTGNYGYTF.

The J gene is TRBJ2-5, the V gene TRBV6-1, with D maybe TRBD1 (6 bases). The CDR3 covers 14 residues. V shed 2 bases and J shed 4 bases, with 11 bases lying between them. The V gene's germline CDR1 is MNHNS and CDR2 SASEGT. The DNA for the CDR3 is TGTGCCAGCAGTGAAACTACAGGGCCAGAGACCCAGTACTTC. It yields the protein CASSETTGPETQYF.

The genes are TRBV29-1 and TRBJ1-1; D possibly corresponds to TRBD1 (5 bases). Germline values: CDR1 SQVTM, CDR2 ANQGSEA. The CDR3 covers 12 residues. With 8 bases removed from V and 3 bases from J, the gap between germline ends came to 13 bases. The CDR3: CSTAGGDTEAFF. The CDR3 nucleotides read TGCAGCACGGCCGGGGGAGACACTGAAGCTTTCTTT.

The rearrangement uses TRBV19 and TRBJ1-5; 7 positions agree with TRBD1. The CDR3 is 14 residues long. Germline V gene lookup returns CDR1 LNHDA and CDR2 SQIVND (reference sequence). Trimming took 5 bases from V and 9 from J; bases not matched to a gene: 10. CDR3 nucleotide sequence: TGTGCCAGTAGTGAAGGGACAGAATATATGCCCCAGCATTTT. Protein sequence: CASSEGTEYMPQHF.

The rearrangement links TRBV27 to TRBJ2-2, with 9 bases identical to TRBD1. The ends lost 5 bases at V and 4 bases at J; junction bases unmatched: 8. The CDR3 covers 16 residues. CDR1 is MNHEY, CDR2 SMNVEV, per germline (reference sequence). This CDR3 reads CASSALGTGLTGELFF. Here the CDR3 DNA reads TGTGCCAGCAGTGCCCTTGGGACAGGGCTCACCGGGGAGCTGTTTTTT.

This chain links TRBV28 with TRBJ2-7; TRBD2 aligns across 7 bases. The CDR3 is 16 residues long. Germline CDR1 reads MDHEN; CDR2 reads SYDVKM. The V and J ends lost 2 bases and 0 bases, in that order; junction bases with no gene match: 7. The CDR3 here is CASSLRLAPNSYEQYF. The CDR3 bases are TGTGCCAGCAGTTTACGACTAGCCCCTAACTCCTACGAGCAGTACTTC.

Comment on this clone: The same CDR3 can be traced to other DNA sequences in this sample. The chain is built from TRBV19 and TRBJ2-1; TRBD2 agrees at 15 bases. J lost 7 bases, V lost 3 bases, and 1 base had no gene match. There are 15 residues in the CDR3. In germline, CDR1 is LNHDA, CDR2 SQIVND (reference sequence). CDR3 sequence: CASSIGLAGGNEQFF. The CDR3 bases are TGTGCCAGTAGTATCGGACTAGCGGGAGGGAATGAGCAGTTCTTC.

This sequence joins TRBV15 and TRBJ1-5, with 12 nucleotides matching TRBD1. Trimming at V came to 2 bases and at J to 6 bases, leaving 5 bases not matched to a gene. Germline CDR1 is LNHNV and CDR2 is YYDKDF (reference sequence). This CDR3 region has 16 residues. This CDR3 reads CATSRWDRGQPQPQHF. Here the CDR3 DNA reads TGTGCCACCAGCAGATGGGACAGGGGGCAACCTCAGCCCCAGCATTTT.

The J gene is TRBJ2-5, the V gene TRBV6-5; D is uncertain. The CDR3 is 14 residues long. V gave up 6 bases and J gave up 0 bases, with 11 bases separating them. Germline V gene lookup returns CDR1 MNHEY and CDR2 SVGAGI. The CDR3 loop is CASRRSVYQETQYF. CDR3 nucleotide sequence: TGTGCCAGCAGGCGCTCTGTGTACCAAGAGACCCAGTACTTC.

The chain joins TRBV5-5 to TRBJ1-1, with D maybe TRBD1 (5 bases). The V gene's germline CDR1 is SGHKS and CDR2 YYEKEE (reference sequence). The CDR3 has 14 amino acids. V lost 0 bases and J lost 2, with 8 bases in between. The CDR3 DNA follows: TGTGCCAGCAGCTTGGCCGGACAAAACACTGAAGCTTTCTTT. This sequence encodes CASSLAGQNTEAFF.

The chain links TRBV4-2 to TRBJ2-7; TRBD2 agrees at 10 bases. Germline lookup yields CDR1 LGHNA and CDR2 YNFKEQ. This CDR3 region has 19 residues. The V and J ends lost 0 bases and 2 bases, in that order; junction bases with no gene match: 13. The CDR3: CASSQEGPSTSGTPYEQYF. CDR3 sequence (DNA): TGTGCCAGCAGCCAAGAAGGCCCATCTACTAGCGGGACCCCCTACGAGCAGTACTTC.

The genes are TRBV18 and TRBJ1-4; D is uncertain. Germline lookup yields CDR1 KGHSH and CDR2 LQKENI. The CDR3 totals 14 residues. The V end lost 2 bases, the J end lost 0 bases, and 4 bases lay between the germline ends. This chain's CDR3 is CASSPSATNEKLFF. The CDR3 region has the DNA TGTGCCAGCTCACCATCAGCAACTAATGAAAAACTGTTTTTT.

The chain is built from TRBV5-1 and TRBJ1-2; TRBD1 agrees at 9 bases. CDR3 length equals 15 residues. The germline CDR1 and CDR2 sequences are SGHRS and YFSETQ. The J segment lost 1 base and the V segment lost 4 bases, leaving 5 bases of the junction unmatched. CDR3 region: CASSPRQGGNYGYTF. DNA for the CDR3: TGCGCCAGCAGCCCCCGACAGGGGGGTAACTATGGCTACACCTTC.

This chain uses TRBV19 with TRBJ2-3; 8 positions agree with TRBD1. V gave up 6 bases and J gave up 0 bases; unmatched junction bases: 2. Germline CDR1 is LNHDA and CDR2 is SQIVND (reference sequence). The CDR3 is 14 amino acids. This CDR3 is CASRRQGSTDTQYF. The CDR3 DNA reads TGTGCCAGTAGGAGACAGGGGAGCACAGATACGCAGTATTTT.

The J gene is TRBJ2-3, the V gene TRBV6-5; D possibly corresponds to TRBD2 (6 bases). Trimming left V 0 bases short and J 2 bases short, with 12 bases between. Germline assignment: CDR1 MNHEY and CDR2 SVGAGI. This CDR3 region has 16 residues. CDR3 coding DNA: TGTGCCAGCAGTTACTCCGTACTAGCACCCACAGATACGCAGTATTTT. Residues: CASSYSVLAPTDTQYF.

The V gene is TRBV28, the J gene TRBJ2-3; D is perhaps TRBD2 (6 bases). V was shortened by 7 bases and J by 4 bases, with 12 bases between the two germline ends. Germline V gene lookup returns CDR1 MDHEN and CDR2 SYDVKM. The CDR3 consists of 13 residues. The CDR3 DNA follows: TGTGCCAGCACCCGACTAGGCTCAGATACGCAGTATTTT. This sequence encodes CASTRLGSDTQYF.

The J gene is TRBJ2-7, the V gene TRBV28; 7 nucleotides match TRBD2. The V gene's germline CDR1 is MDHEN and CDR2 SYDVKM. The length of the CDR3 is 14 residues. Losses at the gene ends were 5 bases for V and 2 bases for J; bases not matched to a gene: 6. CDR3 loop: CASSHSGLAYEQYF. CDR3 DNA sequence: TGTGCCAGCAGTCATAGCGGGCTAGCCTACGAGCAGTACTTC.

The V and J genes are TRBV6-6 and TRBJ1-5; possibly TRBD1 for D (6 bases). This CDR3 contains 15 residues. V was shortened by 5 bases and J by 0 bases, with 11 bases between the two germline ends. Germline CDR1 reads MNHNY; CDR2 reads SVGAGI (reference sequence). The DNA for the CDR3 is TGTGCCAGCAGTCTACAGGGTCATAGCAATCAGCCCCAGCATTTT. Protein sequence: CASSLQGHSNQPQHF.

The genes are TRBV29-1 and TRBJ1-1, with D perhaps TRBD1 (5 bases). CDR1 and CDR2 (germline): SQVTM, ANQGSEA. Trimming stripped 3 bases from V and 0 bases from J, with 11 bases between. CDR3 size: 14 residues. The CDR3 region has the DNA TGCAGCGTTGACCAGGGCGGAGTGAACACTGAAGCTTTCTTT. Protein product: CSVDQGGVNTEAFF.

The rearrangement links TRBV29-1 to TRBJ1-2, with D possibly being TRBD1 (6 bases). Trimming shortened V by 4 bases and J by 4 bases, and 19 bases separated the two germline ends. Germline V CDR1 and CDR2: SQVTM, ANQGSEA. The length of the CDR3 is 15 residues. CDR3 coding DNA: TGCAGCGTTGCCGCAGGGGAGAACTCGGCCTATGGCTACACCTTC. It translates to CSVAAGENSAYGYTF. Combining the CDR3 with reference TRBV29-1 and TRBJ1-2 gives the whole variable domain SAVISQKPSRDICQRGTSLTIQCQVDSQVTMMFWYRQQPGQSLTLIATANQGSEATYESGFVIDKFPISRPNLTFSTLTVSNMSPEDSSIYLCSVAAGENSAYGYTFGSGTRLTVV.

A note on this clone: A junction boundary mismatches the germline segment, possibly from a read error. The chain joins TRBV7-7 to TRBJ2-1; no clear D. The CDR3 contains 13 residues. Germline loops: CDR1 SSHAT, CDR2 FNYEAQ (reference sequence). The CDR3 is CASSLGENNEQFF. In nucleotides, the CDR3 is TGTGCTAGCAGCTTGGGCGAGAACAATGAGCAGTTCTTC.

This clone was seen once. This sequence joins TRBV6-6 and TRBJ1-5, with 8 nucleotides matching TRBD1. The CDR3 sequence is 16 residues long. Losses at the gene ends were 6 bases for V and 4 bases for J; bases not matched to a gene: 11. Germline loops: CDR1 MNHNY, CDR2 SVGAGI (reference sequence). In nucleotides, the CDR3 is TGTGCCAGCAGGGACCGGACAGGGACAGAGAATCAGCCCCAGCATTTT. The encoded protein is CASRDRTGTENQPQHF.

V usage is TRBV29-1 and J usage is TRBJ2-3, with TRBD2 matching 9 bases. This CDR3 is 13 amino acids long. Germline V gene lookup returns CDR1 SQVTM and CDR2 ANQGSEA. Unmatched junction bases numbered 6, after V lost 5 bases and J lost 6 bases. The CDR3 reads CSVRSSGTDTQYF. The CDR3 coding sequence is TGCAGCGTTAGGTCTAGCGGGACTGATACGCAGTATTTT.